This record looks at one TCR beta chain sequence and its context. Losses at the gene ends were 5 bases for V and 4 bases for J; bases not matched to a gene: 7. Germline CDR1 is SGHAT and CDR2 is FQNNGV. This CDR3 contains 14 residues. The data belong to a study of T cell changes during pregnancy in multiple sclerosis. Some clones are missing from TCRdb's copy, which holds only in-frame ones; the method was immunoSEQ multiplex PCR. The sample consists of 60,000 to 75,000 clones, roughly nine tenths of them appearing once. The J gene is TRBJ2-7, the V gene TRBV11-2; 8 nucleotides align to TRBD2. This TCR came from a female donor with multiple sclerosis, enrolled in a pregnancy study. Material: peripheral blood, obtained after pregnancy. The CDR3 DNA sequence: TGTGCCAGCAGCCCCGGGACTAGAAAGTACGAGCAGTACTTC. Translated: CASSPGTRKYEQYF.